This T cell receptor beta chain was captured by sequencing in a study of blood T cell repertoires in COVID-19. Method: immunoSEQ multiplex PCR; TCRdb's copy keeps in-frame clones and lacks some. Here the sample spans a few hundred thousand clones, 84% being singletons. V lost 5 bases to trimming and J lost 9 bases; unmatched junction nucleotides: 8. The CDR3 totals 14 residues. The V gene's germline CDR1 is LNHDA and CDR2 SQIVND (reference sequence). The TCR comes from a person between 65 and 79 years old with COVID-19, enrolled during active disease. The genes are TRBV19 and TRBJ2-1; TRBD2 agrees at 9 bases. Material for sequencing was peripheral blood. The CDR3 DNA is TGTGCCAGTAGTGGAGGACTAGCGAGCGGTGAGCAGTTCTTC. Encoded protein: CASSGGLASGEQFF. The full variable domain, with the rest looked up from reference TRBV19 and TRBJ2-1, is DGGITQSPKYLFRKEGQNVTLSCEQNLNHDAMYWYRQDPGQGLRLIYYSQIVNDFQKGDIAEGYSVSREKKESFPLTVTSAQKNPTAFYLCASSGGLASGEQFFGPGTRLTVL.